The 30 T cell receptor beta chains listed next were all sequenced from one sample in a study of tumor-infiltrating lymphocytes in primary liver carcinoma. Blood RNA originated from unsorted whole blood, with germline DNA additionally extracted. With around 490 ng total RNA as template and a constant-region primer, TCR beta cDNA was made. Sequencing libraries for TCR beta derived from three nested multiplex PCR rounds that used slightly modified ARM-PCR. The first two PCR rounds used TRBV1-TRBV30 primers with a Cbeta primer, nine to eleven cycles each. TCRdb re-called the multiplex PCR reads with MiXCR, one entry per CDR3 protein. The table shows 310,000 or so distinct CDR3 sequences, with roughly three fifths occurring only once. Sequenced sample: peripheral blood. All receptors come from a woman between 25 and 40 years old with primary liver carcinoma and hepatitis B virus infection.

There are many counts of this clonotype. CDR3 amino acids: CASSKAGANTGELFF. The CDR3 nucleotides are TGTGCCAGCAGTAAAGCGGGAGCGAACACCGGGGAGCTGTTTTTT. The chain combines TRBV6-2 or TRBV6-3 with TRBJ2-2, with 8 bases matching TRBD2. The CDR3 has 15 residues. Germline assignment: CDR1 MNHEY and CDR2 SVGEGT. V shed 5 bases, J shed 0 bases, and the junction held 2 bases outside the gene matches.

This chain uses TRBV11-2 with TRBJ2-5; 13 bases line up with TRBD2. This CDR3 region has 15 residues. The V and J ends lost 0 bases and 11 bases, in that order; junction bases with no gene match: 6. Germline V gene data show CDR1 as SGHAT and CDR2 as FQNNGV. The DNA for the CDR3 is TGTGCCAGCAGCTTAGAGACTAGCGGGAGGCTGACTCAGTACTTC. Protein: CASSLETSGRLTQYF.

This chain uses TRBV2 with TRBJ1-2; D possibly corresponds to TRBD1 (6 bases). Germline CDR1 is SNHLY and CDR2 is FYNNEI. V lost 4 bases, J lost 5 bases, and 14 bases lay in between. The length of the CDR3 is 14 residues. The CDR3 protein is CASSVGQGGYGYTF. CDR3 DNA sequence: TGTGCCAGCAGTGTGGGTCAAGGGGGATATGGCTACACCTTC.

In regard to this clonotype: The CDR3 ends on some other residue instead of the conserved phenylalanine or tryptophan, so this is likely a read error. The CDR3 protein is CVSSDSRRVSSPLHS. The CDR3 bases are TGTGTCAGCAGCGACTCGCGAAGGGTCAGCTCACCCCTCCACTCT. The V gene is TRBV11-2, the J gene TRBJ1-6; D is uncertain. The germline CDR1 and CDR2 sequences are SGHAT and FQNNGV. The CDR3 runs 15 residues.

The genes are TRBV12-3 or TRBV12-4 and TRBJ2-7; TRBD1 matches 8 bases. After removal of 7 bases from V and 3 bases from J, the junction contained 8 bases not matched to a gene. CDR3 length: 14 amino acids. This CDR3 is CASNPGQVIYEQYF. The CDR3, as DNA: TGTGCCAGCAATCCGGGACAGGTTATCTACGAGCAGTACTTC.

This chain connects TRBV6-2 or TRBV6-3 to TRBJ1-5; 11 positions agree with TRBD1. The V segment lost 4 bases and the J segment 5 bases; nucleotides outside the gene matches: 10. The CDR3 covers 17 residues. Germline V gene data show CDR1 as MNHEY and CDR2 as SVGEGT. CDR3 DNA: TGTGCCAGCAGTTCCACGACCGGGACAGGGGGTCATCAGCCCCAGCATTTT. This translates into CASSSTTGTGGHQPQHF.

The table lists this clonotype with a count of one. The chain joins TRBV30 to TRBJ2-2; 10 positions agree with TRBD1. The CDR3 contains 16 residues. V shed 5 bases, J shed 6 bases, and the junction held 12 bases outside the gene matches. CDR1 is GTSNPN and CDR2 is SVGIG in the germline V gene (reference sequence). CDR3 DNA: TGTGCCTGGGTCCCGGGACAGGGGCCGGGGGCCGGGGAGCTGTTTTTT. This encodes CAWVPGQGPGAGELFF.

As for this clonotype: One end of the junction fails to match germline, which may point to a read error. CDR3 DNA sequence: TGTGTCAGCAGGCAGGGGAACTACGAGCAATACTTC. This encodes CVSRQGNYEQYF. The chain joins TRBV6-6 to TRBJ2-7; D perhaps matches TRBD1 (6 bases). CDR1 and CDR2 from the germline V gene are MNHNY and SVGAGI (reference sequence). This CDR3 comprises 12 residues.

To note about this clonotype: A much larger clonotype is one base distant, so this may be a read error. CDR3 DNA sequence: TGTGCCGGCAACGAACCGGGACGCTCCTACAATGAGCAGTTCTTC. This encodes CAGNEPGRSYNEQFF. The rearrangement uses TRBV6-5 and TRBJ2-1; possibly TRBD1 or TRBD2 for D (5 bases each). This CDR3 has 15 amino acids. Trimming stripped 11 bases from V and 0 bases from J, with 17 bases between. Germline-derived CDR1 and CDR2 are MNHEY and SVGAGI.

Notes on this clonotype: One junction end disagrees with the germline gene, perhaps due to a read error. This chain joins TRBV20-1 and TRBJ2-3; 9 nucleotides line up with TRBD2. Germline CDR1 is DFQATT and CDR2 is SNEGSKA (reference sequence). This CDR3 has 18 residues. Here the CDR3 reads CSASPTPRLAGVTDTQYF. The CDR3 DNA follows: TGCAGTGCTAGCCCCACGCCCCGCTTAGCGGGAGTGACAGATACTCAGTATTTT.

A note on this clonotype: One end of the junction does not line up with germline, which may come from a read error. The chain has TRBV11-2 and TRBJ2-3; 12 positions match TRBD2. The CDR3 is 15 amino acids. Germline V gene sequence: CDR1 SGHAT, CDR2 FQNNGV. CDR3 residues: CASNFGLAGFDTQYF. In nucleotides, the CDR3 is TGTGCCAGCAACTTTGGACTAGCGGGATTTGATACACAGTATTTT.

Many counts were recorded for this clonotype. The gene calls are TRBV11-3 and TRBJ2-1, with a possible D match to TRBD2 (6 bases). The CDR3 loop spans 14 amino acids. CDR1 SGHNT and CDR2 YENEEA come from the germline V gene. Trimming shortened V by 0 bases and J by 15 bases, and 18 bases separated the two germline ends. The CDR3 reads CASSLDQARGGMFF. CDR3 DNA sequence: TGTGCCAGCAGCTTAGATCAGGCAAGAGGAGGGATGTTCTTC.

With regard to this clonotype: An end of the junction differs from the germline gene, which may be a read error. The chain recombines TRBV29-1 with TRBJ2-1; 7 bases match TRBD2. This CDR3 has 13 amino acids. Germline V lookup: CDR1 SQVTM, CDR2 ANQGSEA. In nucleotides, the CDR3 is TGCAGCGCTGATCTAGCGGCCTACAATGAGCAGCTCTTC. Translated: CSADLAAYNEQLF.

The genes are TRBV28 and TRBJ2-1; a weak D match, TRBD2 (5 bases). CDR1 MDHEN and CDR2 SYDVKM come from the germline V gene. The V gene lost 5 bases and the J gene lost 6 bases, with 20 bases spanning the gap. This CDR3 region has 16 residues. The CDR3 reads CASSRWVGRRGNEQFF. As DNA, the CDR3 is TGTGCCAGCAGTCGCTGGGTAGGCAGACGGGGCAATGAGCAGTTCTTC.

As concerns this clonotype: A clone one base away is much larger, so this may be a read error. The chain has TRBV6-1 and TRBJ2-4; tentative D call: TRBD2 (6 bases). Germline loops: CDR1 MNHNS, CDR2 SASEGT. V was pared by 6 bases and J by 12 bases, with 21 bases between. The CDR3 is 14 amino acids. CDR3 DNA: TGTGCCAGCAGCCCCCGGGACTCAAGGGGTACTCAGTACTTC. Its translation is CASSPRDSRGTQYF.

The chain uses TRBV6-5 and TRBJ1-2, with D tentatively TRBD1 (5 bases). The V and J ends lost 5 bases and 4 bases respectively, with 20 bases between them. Per germline, CDR1 MNHEY and CDR2 SVGAGI. The CDR3 is 16 amino acids. The CDR3 sequence: CASSPPAGTATYGYTF. In DNA form, the CDR3 reads TGTGCCAGCAGTCCCCCTGCGGGGACCGCCACCTATGGCTACACCTTC.

The chain couples TRBV12-3 or TRBV12-4 to TRBJ1-3, with D possibly TRBD1 on 5 matching bases. V was trimmed by 6 bases and J by 1 base, leaving 16 bases between them. The CDR3 runs 16 residues. Here the CDR3 DNA reads TGTGCCAGCAGCCATAGGGGTGCGCATTCTGGAAACACCATATATTTT. Residues: CASSHRGAHSGNTIYF.

The chain uses TRBV19 and TRBJ1-5, with TRBD1 matching 10 bases. V shed 6 bases, J shed 4 bases, and the junction held 9 bases outside the gene matches. The length of the CDR3 is 16 residues. Germline V lookup: CDR1 LNHDA, CDR2 SQIVND (reference sequence). The CDR3 DNA is TGTGCCAGTAGGATCCCGGGACAGGGGCAGAATCAGCCCCAGCATTTT. It encodes CASRIPGQGQNQPQHF.

The count of this clonotype is one. This could be a read error, since a much larger clone is one nucleotide away. The rearrangement joins TRBV4-1 to TRBJ2-1; TRBD1 matches at 8 bases. The CDR3 has 13 amino acids. The V gene's germline CDR1 is MGHRA and CDR2 YSYEKL. CDR3 in DNA: TGCACCAGCAGCCGACAGGGGTACAATGAGCAGTTCTTC. Translated: CTSSRQGYNEQFF.

To note about this clonotype: The germline gene is not matched at one end of the junction; a read error may be the cause. The chain joins TRBV11-2 to TRBJ2-2, with 11 bases matching TRBD2. This CDR3 comprises 19 residues. Germline V gene lookup returns CDR1 SGHAT and CDR2 FQNNGV. CDR3 DNA sequence: TGTGGCAGCAGCGTTGGACGGCTTGGGACTAGCGGATACACCGGGGAGCTGTTTTTT. Its protein is CGSSVGRLGTSGYTGELFF.

This clonotype was recorded at least ten times. The rearrangement joins TRBV28 to TRBJ2-1; a possible D gene is TRBD2 (5 bases). CDR3 length equals 14 residues. Germline CDR1 MDHEN, CDR2 SYDVKM. The V end lost 1 base, the J end lost 7 bases, and 11 bases lay between the germline ends. The CDR3: CASSLSLAGNEQFF. The CDR3 nucleotides are TGTGCCAGCAGTTTATCCCTAGCTGGGAATGAGCAGTTCTTC.

On this clonotype: A much more abundant neighbour one base away suggests this may be a read error. J is TRBJ2-7 and V is TRBV6-2 or TRBV6-3; no clear D gene. Germline values: CDR1 MNHEY, CDR2 SVGEGT. The CDR3 sequence is 14 residues long. Here the CDR3 reads CARSYSVSSYEQYF. In nucleotides, the CDR3 is TGTGCCAGAAGTTACTCGGTTTCCTCCTACGAGCAGTACTTC.

As to this clonotype: At one end the junction does not follow the germline gene, possibly because of a read error. The rearrangement uses TRBV11-2 and TRBJ2-5; D is uncertain. The CDR3 contains 14 residues. Germline values: CDR1 SGHAT, CDR2 FQNNGV. The CDR3 spells CASSQELNQETQCF. The CDR3 nucleotides read TGTGCCAGCAGTCAGGAGCTTAACCAAGAGACCCAGTGCTTC.

With respect to this clonotype: The junction departs from germline at one end; a sequencing error may be responsible. The rearrangement links TRBV6-2 or TRBV6-3 to TRBJ1-5, with 11 bases that match TRBD1. Per the germline V gene, CDR1 is MNHEY and CDR2 is SVGEGT. This CDR3 has 15 amino acids. The CDR3, as DNA: TGTGTCAGCAGTTATGGGACAGGGGGGTATCGGCCCCAGCATTTT. Residues: CVSSYGTGGYRPQHF.

Concerning this clonotype: Here the CDR3 omits its conserved ending phenylalanine or tryptophan, so a read error is the likely source. The rearrangement joins TRBV29-1 to TRBJ1-1, with D maybe TRBD1 (5 bases). The CDR3 is 13 amino acids. Germline V gives CDR1 SQVTM, CDR2 ANQGSEA. This chain's CDR3 is CSVEGRENTEAFL. DNA for the CDR3: TGTAGCGTTGAGGGCAGGGAGAACACTGAAGCTTTCTTA.

This clonotype has only a few counts. The gene calls are TRBV12-3 or TRBV12-4 and TRBJ2-7; D possibly uses TRBD1 or TRBD2 (5 bases each). V lost 6 bases and J 2 bases, leaving 14 bases between the germline ends. The CDR3 totals 14 residues. DNA of the CDR3: TGTGCCAGCAGATCCGGGACGGGCCCCTACGAGCAGTACTTC. Its translation: CASRSGTGPYEQYF.

This clonotype has only one observation. This rearrangement joins TRBV11-2 to TRBJ2-4; perhaps TRBD2 as D (5 bases). V was clipped by 4 bases and J by 3 bases, with 16 bases between them. CDR3 size: 16 residues. Germline CDR1 reads SGHAT; CDR2 reads FQNNGV. CDR3 DNA sequence: TGTGCCAGCAGCTCACAAGGAGGTTTGGGCAAAAACATTCAGTACTTC. The encoded protein is CASSSQGGLGKNIQYF.

Of note for this clonotype: A much larger clone lies one base from this, so it may be a read error. The chain recombines TRBV14 with TRBJ2-1; 12 positions match TRBD2. CDR1 is SGHDN, CDR2 FVKESK, per germline. Trimming removed 7 bases from V and 7 bases from J; junction bases left unmatched: 20. This CDR3 is 19 amino acids long. CDR3 sequence: CASNPGASSGRVAKNEQFF. CDR3 coding DNA: TGTGCCAGCAACCCTGGGGCATCTAGCGGGAGGGTAGCCAAGAATGAGCAGTTCTTC. Filled out from reference TRBV14 and TRBJ2-1, the complete variable domain reads EAGVTQFPSHSVIEKGQTVTLRCDPISGHDNLYWYRRVMGKEIKFLLHFVKESKQDESGMPNNRFLAERTGGTYSTLKVQPAELEDSGVYFCASNPGASSGRVAKNEQFFGPGTRLTVL.

This clonotype was seen repeatedly, ten times or more. CDR3 region: CASSQSTANSNQPQHF. The CDR3 DNA reads as TGTGCCAGCAGCCAATCGACAGCTAATAGCAATCAGCCCCAGCATTTT. The rearrangement links TRBV4-2 to TRBJ1-5; possibly TRBD1 for D (5 bases). The CDR3 is 16 residues long. CDR1 and CDR2 (germline): LGHNA, YNFKEQ. V gave up 2 bases and J gave up 0 bases, with 11 bases separating them.

This clonotype was observed once. CDR3 sequence: CASSFPDRGLAEQETQYF. In nucleotides, the CDR3 is TGTGCCAGCAGCTTCCCCGACAGGGGACTAGCGGAACAGGAGACCCAGTACTTC. The chain employs TRBV11-2 and TRBJ2-5; 11 nucleotides agree with TRBD2. Germline assignment: CDR1 SGHAT and CDR2 FQNNGV. The CDR3 is 18 amino acids. After removal of 3 bases from V and 5 bases from J, the junction contained 14 bases not matched to a gene.